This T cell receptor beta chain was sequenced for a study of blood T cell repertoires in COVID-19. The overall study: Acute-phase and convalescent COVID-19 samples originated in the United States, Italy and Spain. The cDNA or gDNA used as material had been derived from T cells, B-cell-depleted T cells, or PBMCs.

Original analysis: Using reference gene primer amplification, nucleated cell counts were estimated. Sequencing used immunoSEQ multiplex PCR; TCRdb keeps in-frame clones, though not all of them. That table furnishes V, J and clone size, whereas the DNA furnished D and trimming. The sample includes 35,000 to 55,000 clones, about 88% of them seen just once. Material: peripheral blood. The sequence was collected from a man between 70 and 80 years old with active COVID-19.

The CDR3, as DNA: TGTGCCAGTAGTACCTACAGAATGAACACTGAAGCTTTCTTT. Its protein product is CASSTYRMNTEAFF. This rearrangement joins TRBV19 to TRBJ1-1, with D unresolved. The germline CDR1 and CDR2 sequences are LNHDA and SQIVND (reference sequence). V was shortened by 4 bases and J by 0 bases, with 9 bases between the two germline ends. The CDR3 is made up of 14 amino acids.